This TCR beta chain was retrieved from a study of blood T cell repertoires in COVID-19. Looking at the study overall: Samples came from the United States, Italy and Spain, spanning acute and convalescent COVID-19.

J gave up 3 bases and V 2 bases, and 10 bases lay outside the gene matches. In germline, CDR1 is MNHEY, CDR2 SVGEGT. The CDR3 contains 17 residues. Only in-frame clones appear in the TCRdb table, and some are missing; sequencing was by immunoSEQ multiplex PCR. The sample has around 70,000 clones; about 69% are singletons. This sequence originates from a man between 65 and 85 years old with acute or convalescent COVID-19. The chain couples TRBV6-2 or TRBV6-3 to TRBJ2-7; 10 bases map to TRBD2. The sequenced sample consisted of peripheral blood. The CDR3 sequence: CASSYEVAGGYSYEQYF. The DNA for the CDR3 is TGTGCCAGCAGTTACGAGGTAGCGGGAGGTTATAGCTACGAGCAGTACTTC.